This T cell receptor beta chain was identified during a study of CD8 T cells in Susac syndrome. Random hexamers were used to reverse transcribe roughly 0.5 to 1 ug of RNA. One entry per CDR3 protein, called by TCRdb with MiXCR from the immunoSEQ multiplex PCR reads. The repertoire holds fewer than 350,000 distinct CDR3 sequences, around 91% seen once, with 0.18% in the top ten. This CDR3 has 16 amino acids. The germline V gene encodes CDR1 SGDLS and CDR2 YYNGEE. The V gene end was trimmed by 4 bases and the J gene end by 2 bases; junction bases not matched to a gene: 5. The V and J genes are TRBV9 and TRBJ2-2; 10 bases line up with TRBD1. The sequence derives from a human donor with multiple sclerosis. Sequencing was performed on CD8+ T cells from PBMCs. The CDR3: CASSPRTGGNTGELFF. DNA for the CDR3: TGTGCCAGCAGCCCAAGGACAGGGGGAAACACCGGGGAGCTGTTTTTT.